This TCR beta chain was obtained from a study of T-cell reconstitution after alpha-beta-depleted transplantation in children. The library targeted TCRbeta and was prepared with unique molecular identifiers. Each CDR3 protein gets one entry after TCRdb re-called the PCR reads with MiXCR. The profile covers a few hundred thousand distinct CDR3 sequences, with roughly 13% appearing a single time and approximately 4.3% taken by the ten largest. The source was PBMCs, collected from the stem cell graft. This clonotype was sampled from a human donor who donated a stem cell graft to a child with Fanconi anemia.

CDR3 sequence reads: CASSQGRAPFYEQYF. In DNA, the CDR3 is TGCGCCAGCAGCCAAGGCAGGGCTCCCTTCTACGAGCAGTACTTC. The chain employs TRBV4-3 and TRBJ2-7, with D maybe TRBD1 (5 bases). V lost 1 base to trimming and J lost 3 bases, with 13 bases between them. Germline CDR1 reads LGHNA; CDR2 reads YSLEER. This CDR3 is 15 amino acids long.